Following are 7 T cell receptor beta chains from one sample sequenced in a study of molecular identifiers for immune sequencing clone quantification. Using its own MiXCR run on the PCR reads, TCRdb lists one record per CDR3 protein. The sample has 250,000 to 400,000 distinct CDR3 sequences; over 20% are singletons. The material sequenced was naive CD8+ T cells from blood, with Jurkat cell RNA spiked in. Sample subset: FACS-sorted CD8+CD4-CCR7+CD45RA+ naive T cells. These receptors all come from a human donor in good health. Some libraries in this study had Jurkat cell RNA spiked in.

As concerns this clonotype: A read error may explain this, as a much larger clone is one base away. This chain links TRBV19 with TRBJ2-7, with 8 bases lining up with TRBD2. With V trimmed by 7 bases and J by 0 bases, 2 bases remained unmatched. Germline V gene data show CDR1 as LNHDA and CDR2 as SQIVND (reference sequence). CDR3 length equals 13 residues. This CDR3 is CASNSGTSYEQYF. CDR3 DNA sequence: TGTGCCAGTAATAGCGGGACCTCCTACGAGCAGTACTTC.

This clonotype appeared a few times. One end of the junction varies from germline; a read error may be responsible. The chain carries TRBV9 and TRBJ1-1; possible D gene TRBD1, 5 bases. This CDR3 is built from 14 residues. Germline V CDR1 and CDR2: SGDLS, YYNGEE. The CDR3 protein is CASSDDSMNTEAYF. The CDR3 coding sequence is TGTGCCAGCAGCGATGACAGTATGAACACTGAAGCTTACTTT.

This clonotype occurred many times. This chain uses TRBV5-6 with TRBJ2-7, with 7 bases matching TRBD2. The CDR3 has 12 residues. Germline-derived CDR1 and CDR2 are SGHDT and YYEEEE. Trimming cost V 4 bases and J 6 bases; bases outside gene matches: 4. CDR3 amino acids: CASSLGGFEQYF. The CDR3 DNA reads as TGTGCCAGCAGCCTGGGGGGGTTCGAGCAGTACTTC.

This sequence joins TRBV6-2 or TRBV6-3 and TRBJ2-2; 8 bases align to TRBD2. Germline V CDR1 and CDR2: MNHEY, SVGEGT. J gave up 7 bases and V 0 bases, and 13 bases lay outside the gene matches. The CDR3 sequence is 18 residues long. In nucleotides, the CDR3 is TGTGCCAGCAGTTACTCGAAAGCGGGGGAATACCGGATCGGGGAGCTGTTTTTT. Protein: CASSYSKAGEYRIGELFF.

This clonotype was seen at least ten times. The chain combines TRBV2 with TRBJ2-3; perhaps TRBD1 as D (5 bases). The CDR3 has 15 residues. Germline V lookup: CDR1 SNHLY, CDR2 FYNNEI. Between the trimmed V and J ends, which lost 5 bases and 2 bases, there was a span of 14 bases. CDR3 DNA sequence: TGTGCCAGCAGTCGACCCTCGACAGACACAGATACGCAGTATTTT. Translating it yields CASSRPSTDTDTQYF.

This chain's CDR3 is CASSSGLAVFETQYF. The CDR3 coding sequence is TGTGCCAGCAGTTCGGGACTAGCCGTATTCGAGACCCAGTACTTC. J is TRBJ2-5 and V is TRBV12-3 or TRBV12-4; 9 bases line up with TRBD2. There are 15 residues in the CDR3. V trimming: 4 bases; J trimming: 5 bases; junction bases outside the gene matches: 8.

For this clonotype: This sequence may be a read error, since a much larger clone differs from it by one base. This chain links TRBV5-1 with TRBJ2-5, with TRBD2 matching over 8 bases. This CDR3 spans 18 amino acids. Germline V lookup: CDR1 SGHRS, CDR2 YFSETQ. With 4 bases clipped from V and 5 bases from J, the junction kept 19 bases outside the gene matches. The CDR3 nucleotides are TGCGCCAGCAGCCTCACGCGGGAGGACATCCACAAGGGGGAGACCCAGTACTTC. Translation gives CASSLTREDIHKGETQYF.